These 15 T cell receptor beta chains came from one sample sequenced in a study of OX40 agonist ivuxolimab in advanced cancers. Clones were read by immunoSEQ multiplex PCR, and TCRdb kept only the in-frame ones, dropping some. The table has 30,000 to 45,000 clones, more than 85% seen once. This sample comprised CD4+ or CD8+ T cells sorted from blood, obtained in a trial of the OX40 agonist ivuxolimab. These receptors were obtained from an adult with an advanced solid tumor such as melanoma, head and neck, liver or kidney cancer.

This rearrangement joins TRBV10-1 to TRBJ2-7; either TRBD1 or TRBD2 may fit D (6 bases each). The V gene lost 8 bases and the J gene lost 1 base, with 12 bases spanning the gap. This CDR3 has 13 residues. Germline assignment: CDR1 WNHNN and CDR2 SYGVQD (reference sequence). The CDR3 DNA is TGCGCCAGCTCAGAGGGGGGTTCCTACGAGCAGTACTTC. Its translation is CASSEGGSYEQYF.

This clone was counted only a few times. The chain uses TRBV30 and TRBJ1-1; D is unclear. Deletions cut 0 bases from V and 2 bases from J, with 1 base between. Germline-derived CDR1 and CDR2 are GTSNPN and SVGIG (reference sequence). This CDR3 has 11 amino acids. The DNA of the CDR3 is TGTGCCTGGAGTGTCAACACTGAAGCTTTCTTT. Encoded protein: CAWSVNTEAFF.

This chain links TRBV7-9 with TRBJ1-6, with unresolved D. The CDR3 is 16 residues long. Germline CDR1 reads SEHNR; CDR2 reads FQNEAQ (reference sequence). Trimming took 5 bases from V and 5 from J, leaving 16 bases between them. CDR3 sequence: CASSPSSGGHNSPLHF. The CDR3 nucleotides read TGTGCCAGCAGCCCGTCGAGCGGAGGGCATAATTCACCCCTCCACTTT.

V is TRBV4-2 and J is TRBJ2-1, with D hard to call. V gave up 5 bases and J gave up 7 bases, with 3 bases separating them. Looked up from germline, CDR1 is LGHNA and CDR2 is YNFKEQ. The CDR3 totals 10 residues. The CDR3 DNA follows: TGTGCCAGCAGCTCTAATGAGCAGTTCTTC. Translation: CASSSNEQFF.

V and J are TRBV19 and TRBJ2-5; D unresolved. The CDR3 spans 13 residues. V dropped 5 bases and J dropped 5 bases, with 12 bases sitting between them. Looked up from germline, CDR1 is LNHDA and CDR2 is SQIVND (reference sequence). CDR3 nucleotides: TGTGCCAGTAGTTCGGCTAGGATTGAGACCCAGTACTTC. Translated: CASSSARIETQYF.

The V call is TRBV6-5, the J call TRBJ2-7, with TRBD1 matching 9 bases. There are 13 residues in the CDR3. Germline-derived CDR1 and CDR2 are MNHEY and SVGAGI. The junction had 2 bases not matched to a gene; V was cut back by 5 bases and J by 3 bases. CDR3 protein: CASSTGGLYEQYF. For the CDR3, the DNA is TGTGCCAGCAGTACAGGGGGCCTCTACGAGCAGTACTTC.

This clone was seen only once. V gene TRBV5-4 combines with J gene TRBJ2-7; 10 nucleotides agree with TRBD1. V was pared by 4 bases and J by 2 bases, with 3 bases of the junction left unmatched. The CDR3 is made up of 14 amino acids. Germline V lookup: CDR1 SGHNT, CDR2 YYREEE (reference sequence). CDR3 region: CASSPGQGAYEQYF. CDR3 nucleotides: TGTGCCAGCAGCCCAGGACAGGGGGCCTACGAGCAGTACTTC.

This clone was counted once. The rearrangement links TRBV5-1 to TRBJ1-5; the match to TRBD1 covers 8 bases. Losses at the gene ends were 4 bases for V and 3 bases for J; bases not matched to a gene: 9. The germline gives CDR1 SGHRS, CDR2 YFSETQ. The CDR3 runs 16 residues. CDR3 amino acids: CASSTSQGVSNQPQHF. In nucleotides, the CDR3 is TGCGCCAGCAGCACATCACAGGGGGTGTCCAATCAGCCCCAGCATTTT.

This chain joins TRBV7-8 and TRBJ2-5, with D maybe TRBD1 (7 bases). The CDR3 covers 15 residues. V gave up 5 bases and J gave up 5 bases, with 18 bases separating them. CDR1 SGHVS and CDR2 FQNEAQ come from the germline V gene. In DNA form, the CDR3 reads TGTGCCAGCAGCACGACAGGGTCAGGGGGGGAGACCCAGTACTTC. It specifies CASSTTGSGGETQYF.

The V and J genes are TRBV6-5 and TRBJ1-2, with 7 nucleotides matching TRBD1. Germline V lookup: CDR1 MNHEY, CDR2 SVGAGI. The CDR3 length is 14 residues. Trimming at V came to 5 bases and at J to 0 bases, leaving 3 bases not matched to a gene. Here the CDR3 DNA reads TGTGCCAGCAGTCCGGACAGGACTAACTATGGCTACACCTTC. Amino acid sequence: CASSPDRTNYGYTF.

The chain is built from TRBV5-6 and TRBJ2-4, with TRBD1 identical over 7 bases. Germline CDR1 reads SGHDT; CDR2 reads YYEEEE. The CDR3 loop spans 19 amino acids. Trimming cost V 6 bases and J 0 bases; bases outside gene matches: 18. CDR3 loop: CASNYETGFSWGAKNIQYF. The CDR3 coding sequence is TGTGCCAGCAACTACGAGACAGGGTTTTCGTGGGGAGCCAAAAACATTCAGTACTTC.

The chain couples TRBV6-6 to TRBJ2-7; either TRBD1 or TRBD2 may supply D (5 bases each). The V end lost 2 bases, the J end lost 5 bases, and 10 bases lay between the germline ends. CDR3 length: 13 amino acids. Per germline, CDR1 MNHNY and CDR2 SVGAGI (reference sequence). The CDR3 DNA follows: TGTGCCAGCAGTTACCTCTTGGGGGACGAGCAGTACTTC. This sequence encodes CASSYLLGDEQYF.

There are a few counts of this clone. The V and J genes are TRBV5-1 and TRBJ2-5; no clear D. CDR3 length: 13 amino acids. Germline V gene lookup returns CDR1 SGHRS and CDR2 YFSETQ. V lost 7 bases, J lost 2 bases, and 12 bases lay in between. CDR3 sequence: CASRLTFQETQYF. The CDR3 DNA follows: TGCGCCAGCCGGCTGACATTTCAAGAGACCCAGTACTTC.

The chain carries TRBV27 and TRBJ2-1; 8 positions match TRBD2. The CDR3 covers 14 residues. Germline V CDR1 and CDR2: MNHEY, SMNVEV (reference sequence). V trimming: 8 bases; J trimming: 8 bases; junction bases outside the gene matches: 11. Here the CDR3 DNA reads TGTGCCAGCGGAGCTTTAGCGGGGTCCCATGAGCAGTTCTTC. Amino acids: CASGALAGSHEQFF.

CDR3 sequence (DNA): TGTGCCTGGAGTGCTGACAAGAACACTGAAGCTTTCTTT. Encoded protein: CAWSADKNTEAFF. J is TRBJ1-1 and V is TRBV30; no firm D call. Deletions cut 1 base from V and 1 base from J, with 7 bases between. Germline CDR1 GTSNPN, CDR2 SVGIG (reference sequence). The CDR3 has 13 residues.